Below, one TCR beta chain is given with its context. The target of this receptor is not known. No qualities accompany the bases; no much larger clone lies one base away. Libraries came from the immunoSEQ multiplex PCR assay. Per the original workflow: To diagnose cytomegalovirus status from the catalog of TCR beta chain sequences, a statistical classification framework was built. The source is immuneACCESS, and TCRdb retained only in-frame sequences with V and J called. Part of the clones is not carried over; for the studies checked, unresolved V genes explain less than half of this, and the remainder is unexplained. V and J calls and clone size are as listed in that table; D and trimming were resolved from the DNA. For this sample the table gives roughly 150,000 clones, of which 88% were detected only once. The biggest ten clones account for about 3% of the sample. This sample stems from a study of cytomegalovirus exposure and HLA in healthy donors (dated by TCRdb to the late 2010s). About the full investigation: According to a later analysis, the roughly 130 validation repertoires were produced on the same platform as the roughly 600 repertoires of the first cohort. The study aimed to test whether cataloging public T cell receptors could reveal signatures of past pathogen exposure. Besides the first cohort of around 700 subjects, a separate validation cohort made up of roughly 120 different subjects was used. To predict cytomegalovirus infection status, the study brought together high-throughput TCR immunosequencing, statistical association of individual TCRs with disease status, and machine learning.

Trimmed from V: 0 bases; trimmed from J: 5 bases; junction bases lacking a gene match: 2. Including cysteine and phenylalanine, the CDR3 has 16 amino acids. Only the CDR3 DNA stays, 48 bases, in frame from base 1. The CDR1 and CDR2 encoded by the germline V gene are SGHRS and YFSETQ. The donors belonged to the validation cohort of about 130 subjects, which was separate from the roughly 700-subject first cohort. The research as a whole found: In a later analysis, TCRs clustered in the first cohort were found to also tend to co-occur in the 120 or so validation repertoires, with over 90% of cluster scores above 0. A later analysis lacked HLA typing for the validation cohort, so it scored co-occurrence in that cohort across all 110 or so repertoires. The authors suggested that the approach could potentially be generalized to other disease states and immunological phenotypes. Most TCR sequences were observed very rarely across donors, whereas some public TCRs were present in many individuals. Three of the identified cytomegalovirus-associated TCR beta chains were confirmed in vitro to be specific for cytomegalovirus antigens. In both the original and validation cohorts, the classifier was reported to diagnose cytomegalovirus status with high specificity and sensitivity. The study gave a list of 150 to 200 TCR beta chains associated with cytomegalovirus.

This TCR came from a man aged 18 to 29 in good health and CMV-seronegative. Specimen: PBMCs. The V and J genes are TRBV5-1 and TRBJ2-3; 14 central bases correspond to TRBD2. The DNA reads TGCGCCAGCAGCTTGGCCGGGACTAGCGGGGGAGATACGCAGTATTTT. Its protein product is CASSLAGTSGGDTQYF.